The 10 T cell receptor beta chains below all came from one sample that was sequenced in a study of blood T cell repertoires in COVID-19 (dated by TCRdb to the early 2020s). Receptors were amplified or captured by the immunoSEQ multiplex PCR assay. Entries here come from immuneACCESS through TCRdb and include only in-frame sequences with V and J called. Some clones fail to appear in such tables; in the studies checked, an unresolved V gene covers under half of the shortfall, and the cause of the remainder is unknown. Present in this sample are about 23,000 clones, roughly 94% of which were seen just once. Of the sample, 4% is held by the ten largest clones. Sequencing was carried out using peripheral blood. Receptors were obtained from a woman between 50 and 59 years old with active COVID-19.

The genes are TRBV29-1 and TRBJ1-1, with 11 bases that match TRBD1. In germline, CDR1 is SQVTM, CDR2 ANQGSEA. V dropped 0 bases and J dropped 0; count of bases not matched to a gene: 6. The CDR3 runs 17 residues. CDR3 sequence reads: CSVEDGGQGEMNTEAFF. The CDR3, as DNA: TGCAGCGTTGAAGATGGGGGACAGGGGGAAATGAACACTGAAGCTTTCTTT.

The V and J genes are TRBV7-3 and TRBJ2-2; D remains ambiguous. The germline V gene has CDR1 SGHTA and CDR2 FQGTGA. The CDR3 runs 14 residues. Trimming removed 6 bases from V and 9 bases from J, with 17 bases in between. The CDR3 sequence: CASRETPNSRELFF. The CDR3 bases are TGTGCCAGCAGGGAGACCCCCAACTCCCGGGAGCTGTTTTTT.

This clone was detected once. The V and J genes are TRBV7-2 and TRBJ2-7; 7 positions agree with TRBD1. V trimming: 6 bases; J trimming: 4 bases; junction bases outside the gene matches: 12. CDR3 length: 15 amino acids. The V gene's germline CDR1 is SGHTA and CDR2 FQGNSA. For the CDR3, the DNA is TGTGCCAGCAGTTCTACTCCGGGACAGAATTACGAGCAGTACGTC. Its translation is CASSSTPGQNYEQYV.

The rearrangement joins TRBV5-5 to TRBJ2-2; 7 nucleotides match TRBD1. CDR3 length: 18 amino acids. V trimming: 4 bases; J trimming: 1 base; junction bases outside the gene matches: 13. Germline loops: CDR1 SGHKS, CDR2 YYEKEE (reference sequence). The CDR3 DNA reads TGTGCCAGCAGCCCAAACCATCTAGGGGGCCTGAACACCGGGGAGCTGTTTTTT. It translates to CASSPNHLGGLNTGELFF. Together with reference TRBV5-5 and TRBJ2-2, the CDR3 gives the full variable domain: DAGVTQSPTHLIKTRGQQVTLRCSPISGHKSVSWYQQVLGQGPQFIFQYYEKEERGRGNFPDRFSARQFPNYSSELNVNALLLGDSALYLCASSPNHLGGLNTGELFFGEGSRLTVL.

The chain couples TRBV28 to TRBJ2-2, with 10 bases aligning to TRBD1. V lost 2 bases and J lost 5; bases outside the gene matches: 8. The V gene's germline CDR1 is MDHEN and CDR2 SYDVKM. The CDR3 contains 17 residues. CDR3 DNA sequence: TGTGCCAGCAGTTTAAACCCGGGACAGGGGTTTACCGGGGAGCTGTTTTTT. This gives the protein CASSLNPGQGFTGELFF.

The V and J genes are TRBV12-3 or TRBV12-4 and TRBJ1-4, with a tentative D call TRBD1 (5 bases). CDR3 length: 12 amino acids. V was trimmed by 5 bases and J by 12 bases, leaving 13 bases between them. CDR3 region: CASSQGRRELFF. CDR3 sequence (DNA): TGTGCCAGCAGTCAGGGCCGCCGGGAACTGTTTTTT.

The rearrangement uses TRBV5-1 and TRBJ2-1, with 8 bases matching TRBD2. CDR1 SGHRS and CDR2 YFSETQ come from the germline V gene. J was trimmed by 4 bases and V by 5 bases; bases with no gene match: 17. The CDR3 is 18 residues long. The CDR3 region has the DNA TGCGCCAGCAGGGATGACCACACGAGCGGGAGAGATTACAATGAGCAGTTCTTC. Amino acids: CASRDDHTSGRDYNEQFF.

CDR3 sequence: CASSPPGGVLPLHF. In nucleotides, the CDR3 is TGTGCCAGCTCACCCCCCGGCGGGGTGTTGCCCCTCCACTTT. V is TRBV6-5 and J is TRBJ1-6; D is uncertain. The CDR3 totals 14 residues. CDR1 MNHEY and CDR2 SVGAGI come from the germline V gene. Trimming took 8 bases from V and 13 from J, leaving 21 bases between them.

The chain employs TRBV19 and TRBJ1-5; 9 bases are a match to TRBD1. CDR3 length: 15 amino acids. The germline V gene has CDR1 LNHDA and CDR2 SQIVND (reference sequence). V trimming: 6 bases; J trimming: 6 bases; junction bases outside the gene matches: 9. The CDR3 DNA sequence: TGTGCCAGTAGAGGGGAAACAGGGGGCGGTCAGCCCCAGCATTTT. It yields the protein CASRGETGGGQPQHF.

This rearrangement joins TRBV7-3 to TRBJ2-1, with TRBD2 matching over 10 bases. Germline CDR1 and CDR2: SGHTA and FQGTGA. V gave up 5 bases and J gave up 4 bases; unmatched junction bases: 11. The CDR3 runs 17 residues. The CDR3 DNA reads as TGTGCCAGCAGCCCCTTCGGGTCAGCGGGGGGGTACAATGAGCAGTTCTTC. Its translation: CASSPFGSAGGYNEQFF.